This passage covers 10 T cell receptor beta chains from one sample sequenced in a study of OX40 agonist ivuxolimab in advanced cancers. Profiling relied on immunoSEQ multiplex PCR, and the TCRdb table lists in-frame clones only, not all of them. The top ten hold 0.45% to 0.6% of the sample, which has about 81,000 clones, around 89% seen once. The specimen comprised CD4+ or CD8+ T cells sorted from blood, sampled in a trial of the OX40 agonist ivuxolimab. The receptor set was obtained from an adult with an advanced solid tumor such as melanoma, head and neck, liver or kidney cancer.

The chain uses TRBV19 and TRBJ2-3; D remains ambiguous. This CDR3 has 12 amino acids. The V gene's germline CDR1 is LNHDA and CDR2 SQIVND (reference sequence). Trimming pared 6 bases from V and 2 bases from J, leaving 6 bases between. CDR3 sequence (DNA): TGTGCCAGTAGGTGGAACACAGATACGCAGTATTTT. It yields the protein CASRWNTDTQYF.

The J gene is TRBJ1-3, the V gene TRBV5-5, with D perhaps matching TRBD1 (6 bases). The V end lost 0 bases, the J end lost 4 bases, and 11 bases lay between the germline ends. Germline assignment: CDR1 SGHKS and CDR2 YYEKEE (reference sequence). This CDR3 comprises 15 residues. This CDR3 reads CASSLDGTPGNTIYF. The CDR3, as DNA: TGTGCCAGCAGCTTGGATGGGACACCGGGAAACACCATATATTTT.

CDR3 amino acids: CASSEFRPGASTDTQYF. The CDR3 nucleotides read TGTGCCAGCAGTGAATTTCGGCCGGGCGCCAGCACAGATACGCAGTATTTT. The chain employs TRBV2 and TRBJ2-3; no clear D gene. V lost 2 bases to trimming and J lost 0 bases, with 15 bases between them. CDR1 SNHLY and CDR2 FYNNEI come from the germline V gene. The CDR3 covers 17 residues.

This clone is a singleton in its sample. The chain recombines TRBV28 with TRBJ2-5; no clear D gene. CDR1 is MDHEN and CDR2 is SYDVKM in the germline V gene. The CDR3 runs 14 residues. V shed 3 bases and J shed 1 base, with 9 bases lying between them. CDR3 in DNA: TGTGCCAGCAGTTTTCCCTATTCCCAAGAGACCCAGTACTTC. Translated, it gives CASSFPYSQETQYF. Combining the CDR3 with reference TRBV28 and TRBJ2-5 gives the whole variable domain DVKVTQSSRYLVKRTGEKVFLECVQDMDHENMFWYRQDPGLGLRLIYFSYDVKMKEKGDIPEGYSVSREKKERFSLILESASTNQTSMYLCASSFPYSQETQYFGPGTRLLVL.

The J gene is TRBJ2-1, the V gene TRBV19; a weak D match, TRBD2 (6 bases). The germline V gene has CDR1 LNHDA and CDR2 SQIVND (reference sequence). This CDR3 is built from 12 residues. Trimming removed 7 bases at V and 9 bases at J, with 13 bases between. The CDR3 protein is CASIDFGGEQFF. In DNA form, the CDR3 reads TGTGCCAGTATAGACTTCGGGGGTGAGCAGTTCTTC.

This chain joins TRBV7-8 and TRBJ1-3; D gene ambiguous. Germline-derived CDR1 and CDR2 are SGHVS and FQNEAQ. The CDR3 sequence is 19 residues long. Trimming stripped 2 bases from V and 0 bases from J, with 20 bases between. The CDR3 sequence: CASSLLVGRRVYSGNTIYF. The CDR3 nucleotides are TGTGCCAGCAGCTTATTGGTGGGTCGACGGGTTTACTCTGGAAACACCATATATTTT. Looking up the rest from reference TRBV7-8 and TRBJ1-3 gives the full variable domain: GAGVSQSPRYKVAKRGQDVALRCDPISGHVSLFWYQQALGQGPEFLTYFQNEAQLDKSGLPSDRFFAERPEGSVSTLKIQRTQQEDSAVYLCASSLLVGRRVYSGNTIYFGEGSWLTVV.

The chain uses TRBV4-1 and TRBJ2-5; D is tentatively TRBD1 or TRBD2 (5 bases each). The CDR3 extends over 16 amino acids. V lost 2 bases to trimming and J lost 2 bases, with 15 bases between them. The germline CDR1 and CDR2 sequences are MGHRA and YSYEKL. CDR3 protein: CASSQRKGRMQETQYF. The CDR3 bases are TGCGCCAGCAGCCAACGAAAGGGACGGATGCAAGAGACCCAGTACTTC.

The chain uses TRBV5-1 and TRBJ2-5; D gene unclear. The germline CDR1 and CDR2 sequences are SGHRS and YFSETQ. The V end was cut by 0 bases, the J end by 4 bases, with 10 bases between. The CDR3 has 14 residues. CDR3 protein: CASSLVRATETQYF. The CDR3 coding sequence is TGCGCCAGCAGCTTGGTCCGAGCAACAGAGACCCAGTACTTC.

This sequence joins TRBV6-5 and TRBJ1-2; tentatively, D is TRBD1 (5 bases). The germline gives CDR1 MNHEY, CDR2 SVGAGI. The CDR3 totals 13 residues. V was cut by 8 bases and J by 2 bases, with 12 bases left in between. As DNA, the CDR3 is TGTGCCAGCCGCTGGGGGGGGAACTATGGCTACACCTTC. Amino acids: CASRWGGNYGYTF.

The chain carries TRBV19 and TRBJ1-4; D is uncertain. This CDR3 region has 13 residues. The germline V gene encodes CDR1 LNHDA and CDR2 SQIVND (reference sequence). V lost 8 bases and J 1 base, leaving 8 bases between the germline ends. CDR3 protein: CASQEGTNEKLFF. CDR3 sequence (DNA): TGTGCCAGTCAGGAGGGAACTAATGAAAAACTGTTTTTT.